Presented here are 27 T cell receptor beta chains from one specimen sequenced in a study of CD8 T cells in ankylosing spondylitis. General observations from the study: In ankylosing spondylitis blood, a motif of roughly eight highly homologous TCR beta variants appeared characteristic.

MiXCR, run by TCRdb on the 5' RACE reads, gives a single entry per CDR3 protein. The sample lists fewer than 500,000 distinct CDR3 sequences; roughly 27% were seen once. Their target antigens are unknown. Sequencing used blood, either unsorted or a sorted T cell fraction (not recorded which). The receptors were sampled from a male donor with ankylosing spondylitis.

The sample holds a few counts of this clonotype. The chain carries TRBV2 and TRBJ2-1, with no clear D. With 4 bases removed from V and 10 bases from J, the gap between germline ends came to 8 bases. This CDR3 is 11 amino acids long. Germline CDR1 SNHLY, CDR2 FYNNEI. The CDR3 region is CASSGEVEQFF. As DNA, the CDR3 is TGTGCCAGCAGTGGGGAAGTGGAGCAGTTCTTC.

Only a few counts were recorded for this clonotype. The rearrangement links TRBV10-3 to TRBJ2-7, with D possibly TRBD2 on 7 matching bases. V lost 10 bases to trimming and J lost 6 bases, with 16 bases between them. Per germline, CDR1 ENHRY and CDR2 SYGVKD. The CDR3 sequence is 12 residues long. The CDR3 region has the DNA TGTGCCACTAAGGGGGGGGGCACCGAGCAGTACGTC. Protein product: CATKGGGTEQYV.

This clonotype was picked up many times. The chain employs TRBV12-3 or TRBV12-4 and TRBJ1-1; D gene uncertain. The CDR3 is 13 amino acids. Trimming stripped 5 bases from V and 11 bases from J, with 18 bases between. CDR3 nucleotide sequence: TGTGCCAGCAGTCCTTACATCGAGTCGGGGGCTTTCTTT. This translates into CASSPYIESGAFF.

The rearrangement uses TRBV5-1 and TRBJ2-2, with 8 bases identical to TRBD1. V lost 6 bases, J lost 1 base, and 5 bases stayed unmatched. CDR1 and CDR2 (germline): SGHRS, YFSETQ. This CDR3 has 15 amino acids. DNA of the CDR3: TGCGCCAGCAAGCTTGGACAGGGGAACACCGGGGAGCTGTTTTTT. Translating gives CASKLGQGNTGELFF.

The chain is built from TRBV10-3 and TRBJ2-1; 9 bases fit TRBD1. There are 14 residues in the CDR3. Losses at the gene ends were 6 bases for V and 4 bases for J; bases not matched to a gene: 4. In germline, CDR1 is ENHRY, CDR2 SYGVKD. The CDR3 sequence: CAIRQGALYNEQFF. CDR3 DNA: TGTGCCATCAGACAGGGGGCCCTATACAATGAGCAGTTCTTC.

In its sample, this clonotype was seen a few times. DNA for the CDR3: TGCGCCAGCACCTCCCCGGGATTTCGGCAGTTCTTC. This translates into CASTSPGFRQFF. This chain connects TRBV10-2 to TRBJ2-1; TRBD2 might be the D (5 bases). This CDR3 region has 12 residues. The V and J ends lost 7 bases and 12 bases respectively, with 16 bases between them. CDR1 WSHSY and CDR2 SAAADI come from the germline V gene.

The V gene is TRBV9, the J gene TRBJ2-7; perhaps TRBD1 as D (5 bases). Germline CDR1 reads SGDLS; CDR2 reads YYNGEE. The CDR3 has 15 residues. V was shortened by 0 bases and J by 1 base, with 11 bases between the two germline ends. The CDR3 loop reads CASSVGQGRSYEQYF. In DNA, the CDR3 is TGTGCCAGCAGCGTAGGCCAGGGTAGATCCTACGAGCAGTACTTC.

This clonotype was seen only once. V gene TRBV13 combines with J gene TRBJ2-3; 11 positions agree with TRBD2. The CDR3 totals 16 residues. Germline CDR1 is PRHDT and CDR2 is FYEKMQ (reference sequence). V gave up 5 bases and J gave up 2 bases; unmatched junction bases: 6. In DNA, the CDR3 is TGTGCCAGCAGCCCAGCGGGACTAGCGGACACAGATACGCAGTATTTT. Translated, it gives CASSPAGLADTDTQYF.

This chain connects TRBV4-2 to TRBJ2-1; the match to TRBD2 covers 7 bases. The CDR3 totals 15 residues. V was clipped by 1 base and J by 8 bases; unmatched bases: 8. CDR1 and CDR2 (germline): LGHNA, YNFKEQ. The CDR3 region is CASSQGEGGPDEQFF. The CDR3 DNA reads as TGTGCCAGCAGCCAAGGCGAGGGAGGGCCTGATGAGCAGTTCTTC.

The genes are TRBV29-1 and TRBJ1-2, with 9 positions matching TRBD1. The CDR3 length is 13 residues. Germline V CDR1 and CDR2: SQVTM, ANQGSEA. J was trimmed by 4 bases and V by 6 bases; bases with no gene match: 6. The CDR3 sequence: CSVGTGILYGYTF. The CDR3 DNA sequence: TGCAGCGTCGGGACAGGGATCCTCTATGGCTACACCTTC.

V is TRBV2 and J is TRBJ2-2; either TRBD1 or TRBD2 may fit D (6 bases each). Germline V gene sequence: CDR1 SNHLY, CDR2 FYNNEI. The V gene lost 5 bases and the J gene lost 1 base, with 14 bases spanning the gap. This CDR3 spans 16 amino acids. CDR3 in amino acids: CASSWGASVNTGELFF. CDR3 in DNA: TGTGCCAGCAGTTGGGGGGCTAGCGTGAACACCGGGGAGCTGTTTTTT.

The chain uses TRBV5-1 and TRBJ2-2, with TRBD1 matching over 10 bases. V trimming: 4 bases; J trimming: 3 bases; junction bases outside the gene matches: 3. CDR3 length: 15 amino acids. Germline V gene lookup returns CDR1 SGHRS and CDR2 YFSETQ. The CDR3 region is CASSGGTGDTGELFF. The CDR3 DNA follows: TGCGCCAGCAGCGGCGGGACAGGGGACACCGGGGAGCTGTTTTTT.

This clonotype was seen only a few times. This chain connects TRBV2 to TRBJ2-7; TRBD1 might be the D (6 bases). The CDR3 runs 14 residues. Germline loops: CDR1 SNHLY, CDR2 FYNNEI. V was shortened by 6 bases and J by 4 bases, with 16 bases between the two germline ends. The CDR3 DNA reads TGTGCCAGCAGAGTCCCAACAGGGAAGTACGAGCAGTACTTC. It yields the protein CASRVPTGKYEQYF. Full variable domain (outside the CDR3, taken from reference TRBV2 and TRBJ2-7): EPEVTQTPSHQVTQMGQEVILRCVPISNHLYFYWYRQILGQKVEFLVSFYNNEISEKSEIFDDQFSVERPDGSNFTLKIRSTKLEDSAMYFCASRVPTGKYEQYFGPGTRLTVT.

The chain recombines TRBV7-9 with TRBJ2-3; no definite D call. This CDR3 is built from 16 residues. CDR1 is SEHNR and CDR2 is FQNEAQ in the germline V gene (reference sequence). Between the trimmed V and J ends, which lost 1 base and 4 bases, there was a span of 15 bases. Written as DNA, the CDR3 is TGTGCCAGCAGCTTAGGCCCCCCATTGTTAGCAGATACGCAGTATTTT. This gives the protein CASSLGPPLLADTQYF.

In this sample, this clonotype turned up a few times. The chain carries TRBV11-2 and TRBJ2-5; weak D call: TRBD1 (5 bases). Trimming shortened V by 5 bases and J by 7 bases, and 14 bases separated the two germline ends. The germline V gene has CDR1 SGHAT and CDR2 FQNNGV. This CDR3 comprises 13 residues. CDR3 coding DNA: TGTGCCAGCAGCACAGGAAGGTCGGCGACCCAGTACTTC. Its protein product is CASSTGRSATQYF.

The sample holds a few counts of this clonotype. V is TRBV12-3 or TRBV12-4 and J is TRBJ1-1; TRBD1 matches 11 bases. The CDR3 contains 15 residues. J lost 3 bases, V lost 6 bases, and 6 bases had no gene match. The CDR3 reads CASSSPGQGDTEAFF. In DNA form, the CDR3 reads TGTGCCAGCAGCTCCCCGGGACAGGGGGACACTGAAGCTTTCTTT.

This chain uses TRBV5-1 with TRBJ2-5, with 8 bases matching TRBD2. This CDR3 is 14 amino acids long. V shed 0 bases, J shed 4 bases, and the junction held 2 bases outside the gene matches. Germline V gene data show CDR1 as SGHRS and CDR2 as YFSETQ. This CDR3 reads CASSLESGRETQYF. The CDR3 DNA is TGCGCCAGCAGCTTGGAAAGCGGGAGAGAGACCCAGTACTTC.

This clonotype occurred a few times. This chain links TRBV7-9 with TRBJ1-4, with D possibly matching TRBD1 (6 bases). Germline loops: CDR1 SEHNR, CDR2 FQNEAQ (reference sequence). CDR3 size: 17 residues. V lost 3 bases to trimming and J lost 5 bases, with 19 bases between them. The CDR3 spells CASSLGAQAVRNEKLFF. CDR3 bases: TGTGCCAGCAGCTTGGGGGCACAGGCTGTAAGGAATGAAAAACTGTTTTTT.

The rearrangement links TRBV20-1 to TRBJ2-1, with 10 bases that match TRBD2. This CDR3 comprises 15 residues. V lost 6 bases, J lost 8 bases, and 13 bases stayed unmatched. Germline CDR1 and CDR2: DFQATT and SNEGSKA (reference sequence). CDR3 in DNA: TGCAGTGCGGCCCTTCGGCTAGCGGGAGAGGATGAGCAGTTCTTC. Protein sequence: CSAALRLAGEDEQFF.

The J gene is TRBJ2-1, the V gene TRBV25-1; weak D call: TRBD2 (6 bases). The CDR3 is made up of 16 amino acids. The V end lost 0 bases, the J end lost 12 bases, and 21 bases lay between the germline ends. CDR1 is MGHDK, CDR2 SYGVNS, per germline. CDR3 amino acids: CASSEYGEGRSRGQFF. The CDR3 DNA sequence: TGTGCCAGCAGTGAATACGGAGAGGGGAGGTCTCGAGGGCAGTTCTTC.

A few counts support this clonotype. V gene TRBV11-3 combines with J gene TRBJ2-1; TRBD2 agrees at 9 bases. Trimming cost V 2 bases and J 13 bases; bases outside gene matches: 6. Germline lookup yields CDR1 SGHNT and CDR2 YENEEA. The length of the CDR3 is 13 residues. The CDR3 spells CASSLRREGDQFF. DNA of the CDR3: TGTGCCAGCAGCTTAAGGCGGGAGGGGGACCAGTTCTTC. Drawing the rest from reference TRBV11-3 and TRBJ2-1, the complete variable domain is EAGVVQSPRYKIIEKKQPVAFWCNPISGHNTLYWYLQNLGQGPELLIRYENEEAVDDSQLPKDRFSAERLKGVDSTLKIQPAELGDSAVYLCASSLRREGDQFFGPGTRLTVL.

This clonotype has only a few counts. The chain is built from TRBV20-1 and TRBJ2-1; D is unclear. The length of the CDR3 is 13 residues. Germline V lookup: CDR1 DFQATT, CDR2 SNEGSKA (reference sequence). V lost 6 bases, J lost 5 bases, and 14 bases lay in between. CDR3 protein: CSAYDTRDNEQFF. CDR3 DNA sequence: TGCAGTGCGTACGATACACGCGACAATGAGCAGTTCTTC.

This chain links TRBV5-6 with TRBJ1-5, with 11 bases that match TRBD1. CDR3 length: 15 residues. V lost 4 bases to trimming and J lost 6 bases; unmatched junction nucleotides: 6. Germline V gene lookup returns CDR1 SGHDT and CDR2 YYEEEE. The CDR3 sequence: CASSQWTGGSQPQHF. The DNA for the CDR3 is TGTGCCAGCAGCCAATGGACAGGGGGCAGTCAGCCCCAGCATTTT. Filled out from reference TRBV5-6 and TRBJ1-5, the complete variable domain reads DAGVTQSPTHLIKTRGQQVTLRCSPKSGHDTVSWYQQALGQGPQFIFQYYEEEERQRGNFPDRFSGHQFPNYSSELNVNALLLGDSALYLCASSQWTGGSQPQHFGDGTRLSIL.

The J gene is TRBJ2-1, the V gene TRBV24-1; D possibly matches TRBD1 or TRBD2 (6 bases each). The CDR3 has 18 amino acids. Trimming shortened V by 3 bases and J by 5 bases, and 22 bases separated the two germline ends. Germline V gene sequence: CDR1 KGHDR, CDR2 SFDVKD. The CDR3 loop reads CATSDPLAGDLIDNEQFF. CDR3 sequence (DNA): TGTGCCACCAGTGATCCCCTGGCAGGGGACTTAATCGACAATGAGCAGTTCTTC.

This clonotype was seen many times. V and J are TRBV4-1 and TRBJ2-7, with 9 bases that match TRBD2. This CDR3 spans 14 amino acids. V dropped 6 bases and J dropped 3; count of bases not matched to a gene: 6. In germline, CDR1 is MGHRA, CDR2 YSYEKL. This CDR3 is CASSWASGIYEQYF. CDR3 DNA: TGCGCCAGCAGTTGGGCTAGCGGGATCTACGAGCAGTACTTC.

The genes are TRBV15 and TRBJ1-5; D remains ambiguous. V was clipped by 1 base and J by 9 bases, with 16 bases between them. The germline V gene encodes CDR1 LNHNV and CDR2 YYDKDF (reference sequence). The CDR3 totals 15 residues. CDR3 amino acids: CATSRGGSVGRPQHF. The DNA of the CDR3 is TGTGCCACCAGCAGAGGAGGTTCTGTTGGAAGGCCCCAGCATTTT.

The J gene is TRBJ1-5, the V gene TRBV3-1; D not resolved. V shed 1 base and J shed 6 bases, with 7 bases lying between them. The CDR3 extends over 13 amino acids. Germline CDR1 and CDR2: LGHDT and YNNKEL (reference sequence). Here the CDR3 reads CASSQGRVQPQHF. The CDR3 nucleotides read TGTGCCAGCAGCCAAGGACGGGTTCAGCCCCAGCATTTT.